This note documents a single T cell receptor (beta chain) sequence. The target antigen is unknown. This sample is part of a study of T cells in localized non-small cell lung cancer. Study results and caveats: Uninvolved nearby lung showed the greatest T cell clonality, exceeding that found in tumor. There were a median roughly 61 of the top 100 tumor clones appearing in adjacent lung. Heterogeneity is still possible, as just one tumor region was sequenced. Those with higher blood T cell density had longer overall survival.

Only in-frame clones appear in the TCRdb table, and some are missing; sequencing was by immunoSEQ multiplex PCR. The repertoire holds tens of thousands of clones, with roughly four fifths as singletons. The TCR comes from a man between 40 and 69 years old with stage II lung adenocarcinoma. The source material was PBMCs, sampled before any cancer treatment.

CDR3 nucleotides: TGTGCCAGCAGCTTGGCCGAGGGAGTTGGCAATCAGCCCCAGCATTTT. Its translation is CASSLAEGVGNQPQHF. V gene TRBV5-8 combines with J gene TRBJ1-5; no clear D. The CDR3 loop spans 16 amino acids. Trimming took off 0 bases at V and 2 bases at J, with 12 bases between the two ends. Germline V gene sequence: CDR1 SGHTS, CDR2 YDEGEE.